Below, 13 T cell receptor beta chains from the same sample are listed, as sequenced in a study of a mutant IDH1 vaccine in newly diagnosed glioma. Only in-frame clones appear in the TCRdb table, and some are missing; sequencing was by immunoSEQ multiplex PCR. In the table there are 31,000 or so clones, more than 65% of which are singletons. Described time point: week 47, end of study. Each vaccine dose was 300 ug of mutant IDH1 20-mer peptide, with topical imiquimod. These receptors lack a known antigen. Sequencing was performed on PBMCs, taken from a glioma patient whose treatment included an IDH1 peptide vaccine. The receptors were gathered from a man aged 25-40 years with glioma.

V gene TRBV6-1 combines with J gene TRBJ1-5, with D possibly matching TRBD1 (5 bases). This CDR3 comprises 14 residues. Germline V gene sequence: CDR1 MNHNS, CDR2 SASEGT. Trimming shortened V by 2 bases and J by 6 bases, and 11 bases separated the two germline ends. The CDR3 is CASSEPAQGQPQHF. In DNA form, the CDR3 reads TGTGCCAGCAGTGAACCCGCCCAGGGTCAGCCCCAGCATTTT.

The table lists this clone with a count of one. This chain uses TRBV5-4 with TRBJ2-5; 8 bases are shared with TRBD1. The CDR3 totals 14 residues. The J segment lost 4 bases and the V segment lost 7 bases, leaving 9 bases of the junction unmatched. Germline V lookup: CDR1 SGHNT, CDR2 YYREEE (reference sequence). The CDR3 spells CASSNPGQGETQYF. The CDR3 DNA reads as TGTGCCAGCTCAAATCCCGGACAGGGAGAGACCCAGTACTTC.

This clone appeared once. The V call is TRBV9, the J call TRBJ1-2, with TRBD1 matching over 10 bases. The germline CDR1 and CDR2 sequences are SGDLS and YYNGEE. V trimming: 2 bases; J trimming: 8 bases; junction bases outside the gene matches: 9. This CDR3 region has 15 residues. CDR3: CASSVAGTGDRGYTF. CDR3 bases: TGTGCCAGCAGCGTCGCCGGGACAGGGGATCGCGGCTACACCTTC.

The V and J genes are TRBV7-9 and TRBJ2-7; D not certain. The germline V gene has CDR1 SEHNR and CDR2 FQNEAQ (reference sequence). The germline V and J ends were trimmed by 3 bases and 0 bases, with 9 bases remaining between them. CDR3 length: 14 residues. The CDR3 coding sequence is TGTGCCAGCAGCTTCGGCAGCTTCTCCTACGAGCAGTACTTC. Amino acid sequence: CASSFGSFSYEQYF.

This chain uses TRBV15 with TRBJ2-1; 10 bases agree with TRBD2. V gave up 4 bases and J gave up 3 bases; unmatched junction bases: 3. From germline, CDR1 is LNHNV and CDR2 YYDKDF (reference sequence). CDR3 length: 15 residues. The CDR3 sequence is CATSNGTSVYNEQFF. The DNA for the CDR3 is TGTGCCACCAGCAACGGGACTAGCGTCTACAATGAGCAGTTCTTC.

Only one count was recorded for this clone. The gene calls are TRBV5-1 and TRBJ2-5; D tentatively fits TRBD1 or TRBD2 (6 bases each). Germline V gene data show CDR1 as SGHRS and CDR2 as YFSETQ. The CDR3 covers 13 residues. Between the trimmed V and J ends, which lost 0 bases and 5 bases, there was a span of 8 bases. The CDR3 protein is CASSLAGGETQYF. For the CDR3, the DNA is TGCGCCAGCAGCTTGGCCGGGGGCGAGACCCAGTACTTC. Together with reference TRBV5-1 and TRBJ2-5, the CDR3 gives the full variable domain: KAGVTQTPRYLIKTRGQQVTLSCSPISGHRSVSWYQQTPGQGLQFLFEYFSETQRNKGNFPGRFSGRQFSNSRSEMNVSTLELGDSALYLCASSLAGGETQYFGPGTRLLVL.

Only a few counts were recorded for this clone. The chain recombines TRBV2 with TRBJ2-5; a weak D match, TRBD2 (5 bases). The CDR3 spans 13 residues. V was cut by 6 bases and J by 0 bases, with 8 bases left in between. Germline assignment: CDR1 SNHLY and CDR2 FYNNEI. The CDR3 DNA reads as TGTGCCAGCAGGGTAGCGTACCAAGAGACCCAGTACTTC. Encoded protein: CASRVAYQETQYF.

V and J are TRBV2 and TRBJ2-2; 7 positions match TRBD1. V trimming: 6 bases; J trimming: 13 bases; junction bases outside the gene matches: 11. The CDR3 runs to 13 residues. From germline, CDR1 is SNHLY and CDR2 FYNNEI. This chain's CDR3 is CASSRDRDGRLFF. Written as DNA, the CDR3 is TGTGCCAGCAGCCGAGACAGGGACGGAAGGCTGTTTTTT. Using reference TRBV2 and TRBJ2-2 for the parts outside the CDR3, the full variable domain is EPEVTQTPSHQVTQMGQEVILRCVPISNHLYFYWYRQILGQKVEFLVSFYNNEISEKSEIFDDQFSVERPDGSNFTLKIRSTKLEDSAMYFCASSRDRDGRLFFGEGSRLTVL.

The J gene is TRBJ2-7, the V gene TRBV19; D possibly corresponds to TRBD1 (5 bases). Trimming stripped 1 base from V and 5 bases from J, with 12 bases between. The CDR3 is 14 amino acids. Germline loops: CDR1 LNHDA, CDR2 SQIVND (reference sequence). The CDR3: CASSIGQFRHEQYF. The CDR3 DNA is TGTGCCAGTAGTATAGGACAGTTTAGGCACGAGCAGTACTTC.

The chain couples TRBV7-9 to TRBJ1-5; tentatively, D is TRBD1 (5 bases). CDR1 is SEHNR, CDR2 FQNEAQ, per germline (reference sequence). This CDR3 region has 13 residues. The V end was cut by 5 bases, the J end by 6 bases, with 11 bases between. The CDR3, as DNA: TGTGCCAGCAGCCTCGAGGGGAGTCAGCCCCAGCATTTT. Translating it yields CASSLEGSQPQHF.

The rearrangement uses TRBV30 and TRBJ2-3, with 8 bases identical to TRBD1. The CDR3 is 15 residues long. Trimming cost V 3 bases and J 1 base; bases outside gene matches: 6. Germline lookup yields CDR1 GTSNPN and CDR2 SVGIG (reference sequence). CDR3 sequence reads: CAWSYGTGRTDTQYF. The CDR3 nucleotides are TGTGCCTGGAGCTACGGGACAGGCCGCACAGATACGCAGTATTTT.

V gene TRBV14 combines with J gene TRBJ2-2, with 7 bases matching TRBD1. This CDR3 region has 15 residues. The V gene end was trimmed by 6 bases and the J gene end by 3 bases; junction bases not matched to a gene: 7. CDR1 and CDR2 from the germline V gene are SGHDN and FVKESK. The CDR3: CASRRQGIDTGELFF. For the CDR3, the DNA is TGTGCCAGCAGACGACAGGGTATCGACACCGGGGAGCTGTTTTTT.

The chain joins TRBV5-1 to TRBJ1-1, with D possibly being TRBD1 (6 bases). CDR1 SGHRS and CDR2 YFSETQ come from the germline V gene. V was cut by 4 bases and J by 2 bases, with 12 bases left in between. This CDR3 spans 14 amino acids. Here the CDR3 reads CASSHDRPNTEAFF. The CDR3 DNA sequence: TGCGCCAGCAGCCACGACAGGCCAAACACTGAAGCTTTCTTT.